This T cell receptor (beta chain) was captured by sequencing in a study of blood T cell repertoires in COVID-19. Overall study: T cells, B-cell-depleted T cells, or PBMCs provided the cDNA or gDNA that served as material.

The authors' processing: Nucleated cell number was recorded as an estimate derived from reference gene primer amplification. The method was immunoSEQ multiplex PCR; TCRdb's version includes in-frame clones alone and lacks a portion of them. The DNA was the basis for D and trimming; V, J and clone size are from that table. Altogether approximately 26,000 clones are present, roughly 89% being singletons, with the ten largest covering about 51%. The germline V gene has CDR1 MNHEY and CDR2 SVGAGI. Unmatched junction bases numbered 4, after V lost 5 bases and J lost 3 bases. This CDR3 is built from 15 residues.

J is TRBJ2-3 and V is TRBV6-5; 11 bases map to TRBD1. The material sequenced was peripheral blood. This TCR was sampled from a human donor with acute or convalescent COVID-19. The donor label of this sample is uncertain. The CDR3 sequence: CASSLGQGETDTQYF. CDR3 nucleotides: TGTGCCAGCAGTCTGGGACAGGGGGAGACAGATACGCAGTATTTT.